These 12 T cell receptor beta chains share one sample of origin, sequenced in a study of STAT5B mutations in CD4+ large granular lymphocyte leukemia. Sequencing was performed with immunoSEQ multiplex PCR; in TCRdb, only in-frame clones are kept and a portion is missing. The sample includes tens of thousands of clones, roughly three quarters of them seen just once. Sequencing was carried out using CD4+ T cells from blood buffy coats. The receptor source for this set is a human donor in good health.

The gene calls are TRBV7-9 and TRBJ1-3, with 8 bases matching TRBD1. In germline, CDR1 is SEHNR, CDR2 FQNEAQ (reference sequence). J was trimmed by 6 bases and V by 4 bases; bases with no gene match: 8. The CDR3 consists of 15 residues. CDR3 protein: CASSSIGQGVNTIYF. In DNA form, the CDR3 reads TGTGCCAGCAGCTCGATCGGACAGGGAGTAAACACCATATATTTT.

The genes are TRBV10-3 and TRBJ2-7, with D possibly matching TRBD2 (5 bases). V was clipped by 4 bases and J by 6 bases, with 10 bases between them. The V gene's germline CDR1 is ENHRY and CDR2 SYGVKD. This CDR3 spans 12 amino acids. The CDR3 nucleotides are TGTGCCATCAGTGTCCCCGGAGGCGAGCAGTACGTC. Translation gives CAISVPGGEQYV.

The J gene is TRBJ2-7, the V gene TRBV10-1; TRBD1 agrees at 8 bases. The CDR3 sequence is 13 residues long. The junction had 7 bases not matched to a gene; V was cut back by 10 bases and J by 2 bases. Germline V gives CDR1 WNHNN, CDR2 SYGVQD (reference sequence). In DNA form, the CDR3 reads TGCGCCAACGCCAGGGGGCTCGCCTACGAGCAGTACTTC. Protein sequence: CANARGLAYEQYF.

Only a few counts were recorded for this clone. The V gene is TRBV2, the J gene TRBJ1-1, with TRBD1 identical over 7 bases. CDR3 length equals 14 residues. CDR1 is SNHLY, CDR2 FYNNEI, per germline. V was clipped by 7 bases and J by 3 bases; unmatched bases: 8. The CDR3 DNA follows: TGTGCCAGCAAGGACGGCAGGGGGGACACTGAAGCTTTCTTT. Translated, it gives CASKDGRGDTEAFF.

As DNA, the CDR3 is TGTGCCAGCAGCTTAGCCCTACCTAATGAAAAACTGTTTTTT. It is translated as CASSLALPNEKLFF. The chain combines TRBV7-8 with TRBJ1-4; D not resolved. The CDR3 is 14 amino acids. With 0 bases removed from V and 3 bases from J, the gap between germline ends came to 5 bases. The V gene's germline CDR1 is SGHVS and CDR2 FQNEAQ. The full variable domain, its missing parts supplied by reference TRBV7-8 and TRBJ1-4, is GAGVSQSPRYKVAKRGQDVALRCDPISGHVSLFWYQQALGQGPEFLTYFQNEAQLDKSGLPSDRFFAERPEGSVSTLKIQRTQQEDSAVYLCASSLALPNEKLFFGSGTQLSVL.

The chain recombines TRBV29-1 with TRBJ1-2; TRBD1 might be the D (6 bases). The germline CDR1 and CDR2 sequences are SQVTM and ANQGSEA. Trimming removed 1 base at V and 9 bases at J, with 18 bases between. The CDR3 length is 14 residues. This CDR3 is CSVEVQGTKRSYTF. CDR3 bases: TGCAGCGTTGAAGTTCAGGGGACAAAAAGAAGCTACACCTTC. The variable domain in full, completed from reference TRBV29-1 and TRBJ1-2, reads SAVISQKPSRDICQRGTSLTIQCQVDSQVTMMFWYRQQPGQSLTLIATANQGSEATYESGFVIDKFPISRPNLTFSTLTVSNMSPEDSSIYLCSVEVQGTKRSYTFGSGTRLTVV.

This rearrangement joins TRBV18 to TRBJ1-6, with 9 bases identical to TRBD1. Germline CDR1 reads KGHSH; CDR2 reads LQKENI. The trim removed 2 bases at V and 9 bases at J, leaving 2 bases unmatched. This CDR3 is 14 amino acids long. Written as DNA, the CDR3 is TGTGCCAGCTCACCAGGACAGGGGTTTTCACCCCTCCACTTT. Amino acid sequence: CASSPGQGFSPLHF.

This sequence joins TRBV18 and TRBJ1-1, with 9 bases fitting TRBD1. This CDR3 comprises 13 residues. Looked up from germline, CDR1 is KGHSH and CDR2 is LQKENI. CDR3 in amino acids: CCGRTGENTEAFF. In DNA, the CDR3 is TGTTGTGGACGGACAGGGGAAAACACTGAAGCTTTCTTT.

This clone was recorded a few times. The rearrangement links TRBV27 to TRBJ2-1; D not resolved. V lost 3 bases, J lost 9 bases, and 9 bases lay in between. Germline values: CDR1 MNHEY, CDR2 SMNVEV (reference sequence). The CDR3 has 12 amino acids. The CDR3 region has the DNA TGTGCCAGCAGTTTCCCCTTTGGTGAGCAGTTCTTC. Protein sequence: CASSFPFGEQFF.

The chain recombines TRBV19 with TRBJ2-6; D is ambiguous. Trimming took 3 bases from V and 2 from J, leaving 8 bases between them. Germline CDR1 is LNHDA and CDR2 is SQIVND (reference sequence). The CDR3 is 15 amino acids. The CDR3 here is CASSIRGPGANVLTF. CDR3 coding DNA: TGTGCCAGTAGTATTCGAGGACCTGGGGCCAACGTCCTGACTTTC.

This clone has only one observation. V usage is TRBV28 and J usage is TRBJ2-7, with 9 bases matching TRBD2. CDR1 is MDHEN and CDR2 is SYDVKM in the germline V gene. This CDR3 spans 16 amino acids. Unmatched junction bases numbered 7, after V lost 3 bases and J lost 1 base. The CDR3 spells CASSFHLAGPSYEQYF. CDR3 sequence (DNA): TGTGCCAGCAGTTTTCATCTAGCGGGGCCTTCCTACGAGCAGTACTTC.

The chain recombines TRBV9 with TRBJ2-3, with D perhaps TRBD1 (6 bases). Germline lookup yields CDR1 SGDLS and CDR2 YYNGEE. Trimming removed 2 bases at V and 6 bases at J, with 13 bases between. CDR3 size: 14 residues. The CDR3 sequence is CASSVRTQGDTQYF. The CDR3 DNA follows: TGTGCCAGCAGCGTCAGAACTCAGGGGGATACGCAGTATTTT.